Listed below are T cell receptor beta chains from one sample, sequenced in a study of blood T cell repertoires in COVID-19. Data came from immunoSEQ multiplex PCR; TCRdb stores just in-frame clones and leaves some out. The repertoire holds approximately 400,000 clones, with roughly four fifths as singletons. Material for sequencing was PBMCs or T cells enriched from blood (not recorded which). These receptors were collected from a woman between 50 and 59 years old who had recovered from COVID-19. Both conserved end residues are part of each CDR3. The order of the fields is CDR3 DNA, CDR3 protein, J gene, V gene, D gene, clone size. The D gene is left open where the match is weak. Clone size appears in some rows only: once, few, many, or a class for an expanded clone.

DNA: TGTGCCAGCAGCTTGGGGGTAGCGGGGAACACCGGGGAGCTGTTTTTT
CDR3: CASSLGVAGNTGELFF
J: TRBJ2-2
V: TRBV5-4
D: TRBD2
size: NA

DNA: TGTGCCAGCAGCCTAATACCTACCAATCAGCCCCAGCATTTT
CDR3: CASSLIPTNQPQHF
J: TRBJ1-5
V: TRBV7-2
D: NA
size: NA

DNA: TGTGCCAGCAGCTTAGAGCTTGGGCAGAACACTGAAGCTTTCTTT
CDR3: CASSLELGQNTEAFF
J: TRBJ1-1
V: TRBV7-9
D: NA
size: NA

DNA: TGTGCCAGCAGCCTTCAGGGGAACACTGAAGCTTTCTTT
CDR3: CASSLQGNTEAFF
J: TRBJ1-1
V: TRBV5-4
D: NA
size: few

DNA: TGTGCCAGCAGTTACTCGGCACCGAGGGACACTGAAGCTTTCTTT
CDR3: CASSYSAPRDTEAFF
J: TRBJ1-1
V: TRBV6-5
D: NA
size: once

DNA: TGTGCCAGCACCCCCGCCCTATTCACGGGGGAGCTGTTTTTT
CDR3: CASTPALFTGELFF
J: TRBJ2-2
V: TRBV6-2/TRBV6-3
D: NA
size: NA

DNA: TGTGCCAGCAGTTTATACTCGGGGGGAAATTCACCCCTCCACTTT
CDR3: CASSLYSGGNSPLHF
J: TRBJ1-6
V: TRBV27
D: NA
size: NA

DNA: TGTGCCAGCAGCTGGATGGGCGCTGAAGCTTTCTTT
CDR3: CASSWMGAEAFF
J: TRBJ1-1
V: TRBV7-9
D: NA
size: NA

DNA: TGTGCCAGCAGTGTAACAGGGTCCACAGAGCAGTTCTTC
CDR3: CASSVTGSTEQFF
J: TRBJ2-1
V: TRBV6-4
D: NA
size: NA

DNA: TGTGCCAGCACCCCTCGGGGGTCTAGAAACACTGAAGCTTTCTTT
CDR3: CASTPRGSRNTEAFF
J: TRBJ1-1
V: TRBV3-1/TRBV3-2
D: NA
size: NA

DNA: TGTGCCAGCAGTCAATCACCAGATACCTATGGCTACACCTTC
CDR3: CASSQSPDTYGYTF
J: TRBJ1-2
V: TRBV28
D: NA
size: NA

DNA: TGTGCCAGCAGCGCAGAACCAGAGACCCAGTACTTC
CDR3: CASSAEPETQYF
J: TRBJ2-5
V: TRBV9
D: NA
size: NA

DNA: TGCAGCGTTGTGGGCAGACAAGAGACCCAGTACTTC
CDR3: CSVVGRQETQYF
J: TRBJ2-5
V: TRBV29-1
D: NA
size: NA